This T cell receptor beta chain is from a study of immune evolution from preneoplasia to lung adenocarcinoma. Study-wide background: HLA loss of heterozygosity: 7% AIS, roughly 15% MIA, over 25% ADC, none AAH. Study-wide results and caveats: Clonality was highest in normal lung, lower in later-stage lesions apparently.

Comments on this clone: No antigen is known for it.

The repertoire was sequenced with immunoSEQ multiplex PCR; TCRdb's copy has only in-frame clones and lacks some. The repertoire holds 5,800 or so clones, roughly 75% seen once, with 10% to 12% in the top ten. Each case's diagnosis was confirmed by two pathologists on H&E. After pathologic assessment, macro-dissection selected premalignant or tumor cells for extraction. CDR3 size: 18 residues. The germline gives CDR1 LNHDA, CDR2 SQIVND (reference sequence). Trimming pared 0 bases from V and 3 bases from J, leaving 20 bases between. Sequencing input: FFPE minimally invasive lung adenocarcinoma tissue. V and J are TRBV19 and TRBJ1-1; weak D call: TRBD1 (5 bases). The receptor was derived from a person between 60 and 80 years old with lung adenocarcinoma. Here the CDR3 reads CASSIDRDSFFKDTEAFF. The CDR3 nucleotides read TGTGCCAGTAGTATAGACCGCGACAGTTTTTTTAAGGACACTGAAGCTTTCTTT.